The 9 T cell receptor beta chains given below trace back to one sample, sequenced in a study of blood T cell repertoires in COVID-19. Produced via immunoSEQ multiplex PCR; TCRdb's table is partial and in-frame only. The sample records over 150,000 clones, roughly 80% being singletons. Sequencing was performed on PBMCs or T cells enriched from blood (not recorded which). The receptors here all came from a man aged 50 to 59 who had recovered from COVID-19.

The J gene is TRBJ1-1, the V gene TRBV29-1; 7 bases match TRBD1. With V trimmed by 0 bases and J by 12 bases, 10 bases remained unmatched. Per germline, CDR1 SQVTM and CDR2 ANQGSEA. The CDR3 extends over 13 amino acids. The CDR3 here is CSVEENQGVRTFF. CDR3 sequence (DNA): TGCAGCGTTGAAGAGAATCAGGGGGTGAGGACTTTCTTT.

The V gene is TRBV27, the J gene TRBJ1-5; 10 bases agree with TRBD1. V trimming: 5 bases; J trimming: 11 bases; junction bases outside the gene matches: 9. Germline CDR1 reads MNHEY; CDR2 reads SMNVEV (reference sequence). The CDR3 is 14 residues long. CDR3 sequence reads: CASSPRTGGRAQHF. CDR3 nucleotides: TGTGCCAGCAGTCCCCGGACAGGGGGTAGGGCCCAGCATTTT.

The chain is built from TRBV6-5 and TRBJ2-1; D not resolved. Germline assignment: CDR1 MNHEY and CDR2 SVGAGI. CDR3 length: 12 residues. Trimming removed 4 bases from V and 4 bases from J, with 5 bases in between. The CDR3 sequence is CASSSQYNEQFF. CDR3 nucleotides: TGTGCCAGCAGTTCTCAGTACAATGAGCAGTTCTTC.

The CDR3 spells CASSYSVGQETQYF. The CDR3 region has the DNA TGTGCCAGCAGTTACTCGGTCGGCCAAGAGACCCAGTACTTC. The V and J genes are TRBV6-5 and TRBJ2-5; D not resolved. V lost 0 bases and J 1 base, leaving 6 bases between the germline ends. This CDR3 region has 14 residues. The germline V gene has CDR1 MNHEY and CDR2 SVGAGI.

The chain couples TRBV6-2 or TRBV6-3 to TRBJ2-7; TRBD1 might be the D (6 bases). Trimming took off 2 bases at V and 3 bases at J, with 14 bases between the two ends. The CDR3 has 15 amino acids. Germline CDR1 and CDR2: MNHEY and SVGEGT. The CDR3 protein is CASSYPRTAVYEQYF. CDR3 sequence (DNA): TGTGCCAGCAGTTACCCTAGGACAGCAGTCTACGAGCAGTACTTC.

The chain employs TRBV9 and TRBJ2-2; 8 positions match TRBD1. The V gene's germline CDR1 is SGDLS and CDR2 YYNGEE. CDR3 length: 16 amino acids. Trimming cost V 3 bases and J 7 bases; bases outside gene matches: 11. CDR3 sequence reads: CASSARGTGLIGELFF. The CDR3 region has the DNA TGTGCCAGCAGCGCCCGGGGGACAGGACTTATCGGGGAGCTGTTTTTT.

This chain connects TRBV19 to TRBJ2-7, with D unclear. V was cut by 5 bases and J by 4 bases, with 15 bases left in between. The CDR3 covers 14 residues. The germline gives CDR1 LNHDA, CDR2 SQIVND (reference sequence). The CDR3 spells CASSLAGSWYEQYF. The CDR3 coding sequence is TGTGCCAGTAGTCTGGCTGGCAGTTGGTACGAGCAGTACTTC.

The chain uses TRBV5-1 and TRBJ1-2, with D possibly matching TRBD1 (6 bases). The ends were cut back, 2 bases at V and 4 bases at J, with 12 bases in the middle. The germline V gene has CDR1 SGHRS and CDR2 YFSETQ. The CDR3 is made up of 14 amino acids. The CDR3 is CASSLWTESYGYTF. The CDR3 DNA reads TGCGCCAGCAGCTTATGGACAGAGTCCTATGGCTACACCTTC. Using reference TRBV5-1 and TRBJ1-2 for the parts outside the CDR3, the full variable domain is KAGVTQTPRYLIKTRGQQVTLSCSPISGHRSVSWYQQTPGQGLQFLFEYFSETQRNKGNFPGRFSGRQFSNSRSEMNVSTLELGDSALYLCASSLWTESYGYTFGSGTRLTVV.

The chain employs TRBV7-2 and TRBJ1-1; D not resolved. Trimming left V 2 bases short and J 6 bases short, with 4 bases between. The germline gives CDR1 SGHTA, CDR2 FQGNSA. The length of the CDR3 is 11 residues. CDR3 DNA sequence: TGTGCCAGCAGCTTATTCGCTGAAGCTTTCTTT. Translated, it gives CASSLFAEAFF.